This T cell receptor (beta chain) was captured in a study of T cell responses to AZD1222 COVID-19 vaccine. For the study at large: Timing groups of about 4 and about 12 weeks for second doses were pooled. Study results and limitations: Only a handful of AZD1222 recipients, several in all, had baseline seropositivity. Clonal diversity was possibly underestimated, and white British individuals and females predominated among donors. Once two AZD1222 doses were given, Spike-specific TCR breadth and depth went up.

Concerning this clone itself: The antigen remains undetermined.

Here immunoSEQ multiplex PCR was the method, and the copy in TCRdb shows in-frame clones only, minus some. Seen here are fewer than 110,000 clones, about 86% observed once, and the top ten hold over 1.2%. V lost 4 bases to trimming and J lost 3 bases, with 6 bases between them. Germline V gives CDR1 ENHRY, CDR2 SYGVKD. The CDR3 contains 12 residues. Sequencing was performed on peripheral blood, taken on day 0 of AZD1222 vaccination. The V call is TRBV10-3, the J call TRBJ2-5; no clear D. This clonotype was obtained from an adult in good health. CDR3 bases: TGTGCCATCAGTGGTCTCGAAGAGACCCAGTACTTC. Translating gives CAISGLEETQYF.